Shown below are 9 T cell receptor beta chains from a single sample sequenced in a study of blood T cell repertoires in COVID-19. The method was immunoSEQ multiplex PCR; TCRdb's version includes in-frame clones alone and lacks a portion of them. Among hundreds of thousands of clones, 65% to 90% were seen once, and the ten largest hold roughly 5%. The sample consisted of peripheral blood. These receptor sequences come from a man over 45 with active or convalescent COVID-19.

In DNA, the CDR3 is TGTGCCAGCAGCCCCATTCCTAGCGGGGGGAACACCGGGGAGCTGTTTTTT. Translating gives CASSPIPSGGNTGELFF. This rearrangement joins TRBV13 to TRBJ2-2, with 10 bases lining up with TRBD2. Germline V gene sequence: CDR1 PRHDT, CDR2 FYEKMQ (reference sequence). This CDR3 has 17 residues. After removal of 5 bases from V and 1 base from J, the junction contained 7 bases not matched to a gene.

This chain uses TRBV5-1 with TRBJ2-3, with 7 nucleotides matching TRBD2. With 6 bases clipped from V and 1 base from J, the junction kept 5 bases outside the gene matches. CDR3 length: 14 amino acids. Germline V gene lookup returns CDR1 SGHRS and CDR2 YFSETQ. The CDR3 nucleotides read TGCGCCAGCACAGGGCTAGCGGGCACAGATACGCAGTATTTT. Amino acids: CASTGLAGTDTQYF.

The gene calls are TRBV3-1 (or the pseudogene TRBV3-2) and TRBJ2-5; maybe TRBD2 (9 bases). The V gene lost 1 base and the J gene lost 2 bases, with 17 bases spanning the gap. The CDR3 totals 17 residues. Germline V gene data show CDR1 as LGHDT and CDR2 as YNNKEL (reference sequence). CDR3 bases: TGTGCCAGCAGCCAAGGGCTAGCGGGGACAGGTCAAGAGACCCAGTACTTC. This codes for CASSQGLAGTGQETQYF.

In nucleotides, the CDR3 is TGTGCCAGTAGTATAGCTCAGTTTGGCACAGATACGCAGTATTTT. It encodes CASSIAQFGTDTQYF. The V call is TRBV19, the J call TRBJ2-3; D not resolved. CDR3 length: 15 amino acids. V was pared by 1 base and J by 1 base, with 9 bases between. Germline V gene data show CDR1 as LNHDA and CDR2 as SQIVND (reference sequence).

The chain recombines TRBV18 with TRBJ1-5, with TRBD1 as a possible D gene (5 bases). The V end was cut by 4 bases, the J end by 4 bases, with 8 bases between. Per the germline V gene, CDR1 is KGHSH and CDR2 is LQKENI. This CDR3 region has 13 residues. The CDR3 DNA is TGTGCCAGCTCACGGGGGGGTAATCAGCCCCAGCATTTT. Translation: CASSRGGNQPQHF.

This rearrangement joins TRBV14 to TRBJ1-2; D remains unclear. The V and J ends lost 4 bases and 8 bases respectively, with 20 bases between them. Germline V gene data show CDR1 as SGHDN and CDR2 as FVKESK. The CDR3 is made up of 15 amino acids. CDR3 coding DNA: TGTGCCAGCAGCCCATTGGGAGAGGGATCCTTCGGCTACACCTTC. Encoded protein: CASSPLGEGSFGYTF.

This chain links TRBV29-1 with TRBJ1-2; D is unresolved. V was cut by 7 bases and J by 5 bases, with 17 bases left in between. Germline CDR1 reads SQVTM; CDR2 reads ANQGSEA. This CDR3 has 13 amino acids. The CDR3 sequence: CSAGPEGSYGYTF. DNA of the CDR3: TGCAGCGCCGGACCTGAGGGATCATATGGCTACACCTTC.

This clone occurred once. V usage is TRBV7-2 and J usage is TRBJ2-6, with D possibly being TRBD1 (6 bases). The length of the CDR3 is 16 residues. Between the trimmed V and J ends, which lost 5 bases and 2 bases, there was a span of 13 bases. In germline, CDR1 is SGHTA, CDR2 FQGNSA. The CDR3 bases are TGTGCCAGCAGCCGTGGGGCAGGGGCTGGGGCCAACGTCCTGACTTTC. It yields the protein CASSRGAGAGANVLTF.

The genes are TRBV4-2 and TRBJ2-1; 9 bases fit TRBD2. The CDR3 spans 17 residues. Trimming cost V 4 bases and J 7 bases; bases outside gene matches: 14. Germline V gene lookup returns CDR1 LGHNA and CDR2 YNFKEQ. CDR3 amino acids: CASSRQTGLAIRNEQFF. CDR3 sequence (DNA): TGTGCCAGCAGCCGTCAAACGGGACTAGCAATTAGAAATGAGCAGTTCTTC.